This T cell receptor (beta chain) was found in a study of high-grade serous ovarian cancer treatment subgroups. The tumor samples were collected prior to definitive surgery or chemotherapy. Repertoires were generated with immunoSEQ multiplex PCR, while TCRdb's copy carries only in-frame clones and drops some. This repertoire shows almost 4,500 clones, 76% found once; its top ten account for about 5.5%. Germline V gene lookup returns CDR1 MGHDK and CDR2 SYGVNS. This CDR3 contains 16 residues. The ends lost 4 bases at V and 4 bases at J; junction bases unmatched: 10. The sample taken for sequencing was tumor tissue. The rearrangement joins TRBV25-1 to TRBJ2-5; TRBD2 aligns across 9 bases. The TCR was taken from a human donor with high-grade serous ovarian cancer. CDR3 residues: CASSVRLAAKPETQYF. The CDR3 DNA reads TGTGCCAGCAGTGTTCGACTAGCGGCAAAACCAGAGACCCAGTACTTC.